One T cell receptor beta chain is described in this entry. Germline V gene sequence: CDR1 SGHRS, CDR2 YFSETQ. This CDR3 is built from 17 residues. The ends lost 4 bases at V and 8 bases at J; junction bases unmatched: 16. This specimen comes from a study of OX40 agonist ivuxolimab in advanced cancers. The assay was immunoSEQ multiplex PCR, and TCRdb's table has in-frame clones only and misses some. Here the sample spans some 64,000 clones, 82% being singletons. The material sequenced was CD4+ or CD8+ T cells sorted from blood, taken in a trial of the OX40 agonist ivuxolimab. The source of this sequence is an adult with an advanced solid tumor such as melanoma, head and neck, liver or kidney cancer. V and J are TRBV5-1 and TRBJ2-1, with TRBD2 matching 9 bases. CDR3 DNA: TGCGCCAGCAGCCCCCTCCCTTTTAGCGGGAGTGTAGATGAGCAGTTCTTC. This codes for CASSPLPFSGSVDEQFF.